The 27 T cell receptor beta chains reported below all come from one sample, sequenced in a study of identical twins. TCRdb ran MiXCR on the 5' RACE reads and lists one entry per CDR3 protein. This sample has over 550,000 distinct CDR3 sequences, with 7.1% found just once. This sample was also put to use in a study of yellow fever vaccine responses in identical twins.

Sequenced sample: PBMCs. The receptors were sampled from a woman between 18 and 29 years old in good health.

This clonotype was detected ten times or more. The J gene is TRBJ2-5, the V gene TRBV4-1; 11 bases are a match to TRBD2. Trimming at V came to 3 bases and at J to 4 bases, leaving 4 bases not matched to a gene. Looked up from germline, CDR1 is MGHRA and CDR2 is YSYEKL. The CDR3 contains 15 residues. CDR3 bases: TGCGCCAGCAGCCAGCTAGCGGGGGGCGTAGAGACCCAGTACTTC. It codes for CASSQLAGGVETQYF.

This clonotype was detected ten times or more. CDR3 sequence: CASSLIPTTGSNEQFF. DNA of the CDR3: TGTGCCAGCAGCCTGATCCCGACAACCGGATCGAATGAGCAGTTCTTC. J is TRBJ2-1 and V is TRBV3-1; D remains unclear. Looked up from germline, CDR1 is LGHDT and CDR2 is YNNKEL (reference sequence). The V end was cut by 4 bases, the J end by 7 bases, with 20 bases between. This CDR3 contains 16 residues.

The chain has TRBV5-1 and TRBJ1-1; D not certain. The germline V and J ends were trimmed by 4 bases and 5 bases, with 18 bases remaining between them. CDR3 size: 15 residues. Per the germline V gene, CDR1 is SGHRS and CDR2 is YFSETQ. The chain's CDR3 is CASSPRISTRTEAFF. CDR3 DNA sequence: TGCGCCAGCAGCCCCCGGATATCTACGAGGACTGAAGCTTTCTTT.

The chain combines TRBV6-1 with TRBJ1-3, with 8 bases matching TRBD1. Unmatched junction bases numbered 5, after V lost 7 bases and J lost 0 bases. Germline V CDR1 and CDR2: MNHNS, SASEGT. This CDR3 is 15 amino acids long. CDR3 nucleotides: TGTGCCAGCATAGACAGGGGTGGCTCTGGAAACACCATATATTTT. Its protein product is CASIDRGGSGNTIYF.

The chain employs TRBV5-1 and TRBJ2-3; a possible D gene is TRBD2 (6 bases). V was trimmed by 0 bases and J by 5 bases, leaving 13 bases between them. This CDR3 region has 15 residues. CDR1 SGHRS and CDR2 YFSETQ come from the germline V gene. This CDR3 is CASSLDRTEGDTQYF. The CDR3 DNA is TGCGCCAGCAGCTTGGATCGGACGGAGGGAGATACGCAGTATTTT.

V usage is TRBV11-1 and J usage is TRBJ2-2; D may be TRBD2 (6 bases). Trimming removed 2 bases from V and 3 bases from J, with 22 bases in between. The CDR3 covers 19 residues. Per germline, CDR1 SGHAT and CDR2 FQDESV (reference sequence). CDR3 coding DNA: TGTGCCAGCAGCTTATATATGGGGGGACGACAGTCTGACACCGGGGAGCTGTTTTTT. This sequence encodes CASSLYMGGRQSDTGELFF.

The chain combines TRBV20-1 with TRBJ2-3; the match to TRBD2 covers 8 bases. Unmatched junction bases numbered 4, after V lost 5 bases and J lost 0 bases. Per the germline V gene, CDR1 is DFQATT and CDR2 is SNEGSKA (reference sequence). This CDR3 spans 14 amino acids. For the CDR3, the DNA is TGCAGTGCTCGACTAGCGCCAAGCACAGATACGCAGTATTTT. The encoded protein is CSARLAPSTDTQYF.

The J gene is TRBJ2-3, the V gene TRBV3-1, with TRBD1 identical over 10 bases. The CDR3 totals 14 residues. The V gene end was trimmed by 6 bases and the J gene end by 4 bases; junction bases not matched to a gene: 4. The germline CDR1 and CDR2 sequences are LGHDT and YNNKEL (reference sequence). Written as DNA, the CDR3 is TGTGCCAGCAGGACCGGGACAGGGGCAGATACGCAGTATTTT. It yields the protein CASRTGTGADTQYF.

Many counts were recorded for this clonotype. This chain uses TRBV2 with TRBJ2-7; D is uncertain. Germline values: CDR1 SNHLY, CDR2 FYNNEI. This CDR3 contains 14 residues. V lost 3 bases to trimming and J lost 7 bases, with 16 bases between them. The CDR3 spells CASSEPLYPTEQYV. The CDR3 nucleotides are TGTGCCAGCAGTGAGCCCCTGTACCCTACGGAGCAGTACGTC.

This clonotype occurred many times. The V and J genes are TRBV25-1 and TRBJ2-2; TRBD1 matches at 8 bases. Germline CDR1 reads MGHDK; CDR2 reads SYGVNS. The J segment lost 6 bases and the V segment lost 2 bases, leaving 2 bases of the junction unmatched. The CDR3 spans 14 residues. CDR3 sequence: CASSEPDRAGELFF. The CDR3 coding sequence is TGTGCCAGCAGTGAACCGGACAGGGCCGGGGAGCTGTTTTTT.

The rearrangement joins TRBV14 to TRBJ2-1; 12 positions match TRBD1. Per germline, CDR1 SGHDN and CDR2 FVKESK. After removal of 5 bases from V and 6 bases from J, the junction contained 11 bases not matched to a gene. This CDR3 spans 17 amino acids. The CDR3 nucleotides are TGTGCCAGCAGCACCCATAGAGGGACAGGGGGCCGCAATGAGCAGTTCTTC. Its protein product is CASSTHRGTGGRNEQFF.

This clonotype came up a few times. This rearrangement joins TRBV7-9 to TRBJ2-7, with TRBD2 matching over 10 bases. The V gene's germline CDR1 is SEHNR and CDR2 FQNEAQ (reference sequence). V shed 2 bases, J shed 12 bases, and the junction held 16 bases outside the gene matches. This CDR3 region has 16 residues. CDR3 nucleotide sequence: TGTGCCAGCAGCTTACCGGCTAGCGGGGGCCTAGTCGGGTTGTACGTC. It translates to CASSLPASGGLVGLYV.

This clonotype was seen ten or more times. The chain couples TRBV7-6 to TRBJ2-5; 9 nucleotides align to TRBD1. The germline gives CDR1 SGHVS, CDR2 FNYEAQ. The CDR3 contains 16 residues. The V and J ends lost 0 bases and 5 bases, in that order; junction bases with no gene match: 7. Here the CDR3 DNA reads TGTGCCAGCAGCTTAGCAGGGACAGGGATATTGGAGACCCAGTACTTC. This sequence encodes CASSLAGTGILETQYF.

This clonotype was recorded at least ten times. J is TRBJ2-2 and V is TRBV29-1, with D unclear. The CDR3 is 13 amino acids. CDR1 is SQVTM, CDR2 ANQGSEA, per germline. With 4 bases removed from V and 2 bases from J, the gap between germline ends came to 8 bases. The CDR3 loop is CSVGRSNTGELFF. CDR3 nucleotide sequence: TGCAGCGTTGGAAGGTCCAACACCGGGGAGCTGTTTTTT.

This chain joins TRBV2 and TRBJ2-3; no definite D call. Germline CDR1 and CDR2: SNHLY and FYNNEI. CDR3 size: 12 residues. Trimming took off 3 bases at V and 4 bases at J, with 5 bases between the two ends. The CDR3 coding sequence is TGTGCCAGCAGTGAGCTGTCAGATACGCAGTATTTT. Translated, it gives CASSELSDTQYF.

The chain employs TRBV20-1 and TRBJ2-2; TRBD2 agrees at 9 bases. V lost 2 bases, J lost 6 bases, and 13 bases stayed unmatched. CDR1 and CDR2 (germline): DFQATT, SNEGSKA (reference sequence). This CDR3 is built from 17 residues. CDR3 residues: CSARHPRTSEASGELFF. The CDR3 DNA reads TGCAGTGCTAGACACCCCCGGACTAGCGAGGCTTCCGGGGAGCTGTTTTTT.

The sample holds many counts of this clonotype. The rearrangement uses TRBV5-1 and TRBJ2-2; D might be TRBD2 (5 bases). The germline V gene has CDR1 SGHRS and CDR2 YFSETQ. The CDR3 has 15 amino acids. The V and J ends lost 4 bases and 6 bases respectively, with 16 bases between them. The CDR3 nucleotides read TGCGCCAGCAGCCTAAACTCCGGGGTTCCCGGGGAGCTGTTTTTT. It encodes CASSLNSGVPGELFF.

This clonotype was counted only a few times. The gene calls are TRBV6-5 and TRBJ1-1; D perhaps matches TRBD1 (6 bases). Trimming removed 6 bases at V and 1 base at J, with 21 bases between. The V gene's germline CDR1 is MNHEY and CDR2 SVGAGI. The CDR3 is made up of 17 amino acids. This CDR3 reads CASRSSGTSHSNTEAFF. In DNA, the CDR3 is TGTGCCAGCAGATCCTCCGGGACATCCCATTCGAACACTGAAGCTTTCTTT.

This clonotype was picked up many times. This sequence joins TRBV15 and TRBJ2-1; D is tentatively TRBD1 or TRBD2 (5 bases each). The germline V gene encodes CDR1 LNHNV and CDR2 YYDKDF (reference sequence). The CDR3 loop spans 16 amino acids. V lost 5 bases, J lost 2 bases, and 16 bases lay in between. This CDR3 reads CATSVTGTGTYNEQFF. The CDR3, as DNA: TGTGCCACCAGCGTGACCGGGACCGGCACCTACAATGAGCAGTTCTTC.

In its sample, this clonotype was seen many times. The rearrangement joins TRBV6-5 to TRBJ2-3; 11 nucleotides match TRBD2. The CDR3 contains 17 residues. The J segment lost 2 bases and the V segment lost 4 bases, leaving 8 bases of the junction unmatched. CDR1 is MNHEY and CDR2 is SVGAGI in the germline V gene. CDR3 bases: TGTGCCAGCAGTTCCCCCGCTAGCGGGGGGAACACAGATACGCAGTATTTT. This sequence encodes CASSSPASGGNTDTQYF.

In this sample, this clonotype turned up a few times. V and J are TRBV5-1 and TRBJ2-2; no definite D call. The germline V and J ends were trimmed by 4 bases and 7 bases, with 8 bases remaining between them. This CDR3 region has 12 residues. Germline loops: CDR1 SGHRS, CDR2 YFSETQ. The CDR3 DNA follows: TGCGCCAGCAGCCTCGGCCGCGGGGAGCTGTTTTTT. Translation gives CASSLGRGELFF.

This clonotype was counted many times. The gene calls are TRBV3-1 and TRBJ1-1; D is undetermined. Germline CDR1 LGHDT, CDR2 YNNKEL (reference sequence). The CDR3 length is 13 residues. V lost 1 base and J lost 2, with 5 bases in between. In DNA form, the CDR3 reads TGTGCCAGCAGCCAAGTAGCTAACACTGAAGCTTTCTTT. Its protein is CASSQVANTEAFF.

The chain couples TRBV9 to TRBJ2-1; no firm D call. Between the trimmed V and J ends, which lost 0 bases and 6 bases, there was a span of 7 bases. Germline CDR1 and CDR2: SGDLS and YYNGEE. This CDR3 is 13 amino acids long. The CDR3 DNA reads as TGTGCCAGCAGCGTAGCTATAGGCAATGAGCAGTTCTTC. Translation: CASSVAIGNEQFF. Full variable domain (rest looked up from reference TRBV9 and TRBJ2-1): DSGVTQTPKHLITATGQRVTLRCSPRSGDLSVYWYQQSLDQGLQFLIQYYNGEERAKGNILERFSAQQFPDLHSELNLSSLELGDSALYFCASSVAIGNEQFFGPGTRLTVL.

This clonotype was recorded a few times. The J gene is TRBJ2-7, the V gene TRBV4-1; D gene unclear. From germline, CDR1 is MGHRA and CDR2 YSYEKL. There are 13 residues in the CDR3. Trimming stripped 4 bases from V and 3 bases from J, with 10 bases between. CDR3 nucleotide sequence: TGCGCCAGCAGCCCAACTTTGGGCTACGAGCAGTACGTC. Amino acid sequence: CASSPTLGYEQYV.

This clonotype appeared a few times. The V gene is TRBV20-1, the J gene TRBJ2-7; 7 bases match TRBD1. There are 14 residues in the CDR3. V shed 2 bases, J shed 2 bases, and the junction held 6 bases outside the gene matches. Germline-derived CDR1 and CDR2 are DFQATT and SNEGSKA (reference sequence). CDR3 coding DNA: TGCAGTGCTAGATTACAGGGGCCCCCCTACGAGCAGTACTTC. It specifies CSARLQGPPYEQYF.

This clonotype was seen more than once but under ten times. CDR3 region: CASRGPSLSYNEQFF. DNA for the CDR3: TGTGCCAGCAGGGGACCGAGCCTCTCCTACAATGAGCAGTTCTTC. The rearrangement uses TRBV12-3 or TRBV12-4 and TRBJ2-1; the D call may be TRBD1 or TRBD2 (5 bases each). The CDR3 sequence is 15 residues long. Trimming removed 6 bases from V and 0 bases from J, with 12 bases in between.

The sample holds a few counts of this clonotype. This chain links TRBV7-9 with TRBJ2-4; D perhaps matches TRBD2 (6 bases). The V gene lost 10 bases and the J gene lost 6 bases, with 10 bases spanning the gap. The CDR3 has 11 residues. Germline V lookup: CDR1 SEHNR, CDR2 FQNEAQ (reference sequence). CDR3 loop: CATQGGNIQYF. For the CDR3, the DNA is TGTGCCACCCAGGGAGGAAACATTCAGTACTTC.